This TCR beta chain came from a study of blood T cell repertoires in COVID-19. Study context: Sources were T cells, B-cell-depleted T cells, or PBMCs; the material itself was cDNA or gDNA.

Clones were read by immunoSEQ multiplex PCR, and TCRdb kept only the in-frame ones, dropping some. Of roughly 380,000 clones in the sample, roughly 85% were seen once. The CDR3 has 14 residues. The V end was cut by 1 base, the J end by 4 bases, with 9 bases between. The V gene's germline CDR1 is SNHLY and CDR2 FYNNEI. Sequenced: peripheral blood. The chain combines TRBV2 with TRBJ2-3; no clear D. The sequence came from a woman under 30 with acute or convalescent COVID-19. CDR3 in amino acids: CASSEGAAPDTQYF. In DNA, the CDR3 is TGTGCCAGCAGTGAAGGGGCAGCTCCAGATACGCAGTATTTT. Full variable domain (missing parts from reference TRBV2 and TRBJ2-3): EPEVTQTPSHQVTQMGQEVILRCVPISNHLYFYWYRQILGQKVEFLVSFYNNEISEKSEIFDDQFSVERPDGSNFTLKIRSTKLEDSAMYFCASSEGAAPDTQYFGPGTRLTVL.